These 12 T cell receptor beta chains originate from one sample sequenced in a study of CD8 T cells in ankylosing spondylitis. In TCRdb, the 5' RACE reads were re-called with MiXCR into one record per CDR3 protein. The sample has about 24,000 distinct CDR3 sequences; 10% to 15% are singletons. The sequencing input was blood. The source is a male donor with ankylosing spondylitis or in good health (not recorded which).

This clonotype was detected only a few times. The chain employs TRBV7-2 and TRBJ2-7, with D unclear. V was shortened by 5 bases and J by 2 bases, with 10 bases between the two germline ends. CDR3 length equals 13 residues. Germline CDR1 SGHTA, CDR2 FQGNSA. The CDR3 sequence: CASSRNPAYEQYF. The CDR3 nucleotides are TGTGCCAGCAGCCGTAACCCAGCCTACGAGCAGTACTTC. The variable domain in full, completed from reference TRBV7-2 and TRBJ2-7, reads GAGVSQSPSNKVTEKGKDVELRCDPISGHTALYWYRQSLGQGLEFLIYFQGNSAPDKSGLPSDRFSAERTGGSVSTLTIQRTQQEDSAVYLCASSRNPAYEQYFGPGTRLTVT.

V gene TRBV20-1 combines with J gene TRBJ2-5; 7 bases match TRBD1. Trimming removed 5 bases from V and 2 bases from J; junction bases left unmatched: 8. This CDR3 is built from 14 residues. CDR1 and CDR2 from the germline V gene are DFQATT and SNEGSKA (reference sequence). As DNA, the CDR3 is TGCAGTGCTCCAAGACAGGGAAGGCAAGAGACCCAGTACTTC. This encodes CSAPRQGRQETQYF.

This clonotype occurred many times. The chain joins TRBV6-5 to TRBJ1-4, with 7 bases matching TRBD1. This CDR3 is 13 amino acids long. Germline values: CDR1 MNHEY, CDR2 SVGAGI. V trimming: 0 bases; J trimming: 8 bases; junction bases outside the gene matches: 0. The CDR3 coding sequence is TGTGCCAGCAGTTACTCGACAGGGGAAAAACTGTTTTTT. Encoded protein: CASSYSTGEKLFF.

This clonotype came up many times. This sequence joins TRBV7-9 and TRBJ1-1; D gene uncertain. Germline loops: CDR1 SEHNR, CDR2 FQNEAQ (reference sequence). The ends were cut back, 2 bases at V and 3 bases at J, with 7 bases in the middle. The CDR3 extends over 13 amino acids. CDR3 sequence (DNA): TGTGCCAGCAGCTTACTCGCGGACACTGAAGCTTTCTTT. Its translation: CASSLLADTEAFF.

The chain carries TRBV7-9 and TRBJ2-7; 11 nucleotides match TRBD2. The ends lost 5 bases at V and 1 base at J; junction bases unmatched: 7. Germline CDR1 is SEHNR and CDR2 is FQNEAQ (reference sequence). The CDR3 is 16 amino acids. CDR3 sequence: CASSHSTSGASYEQYF. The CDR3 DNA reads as TGTGCCAGCAGCCACTCGACTAGCGGGGCATCCTACGAGCAGTACTTC. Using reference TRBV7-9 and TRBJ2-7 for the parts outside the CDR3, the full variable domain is DTGVSQNPRHKITKRGQNVTFRCDPISEHNRLYWYRQTLGQGPEFLTYFQNEAQLEKSRLLSDRFSAERPKGSFSTLEIQRTEQGDSAMYLCASSHSTSGASYEQYFGPGTRLTVT.

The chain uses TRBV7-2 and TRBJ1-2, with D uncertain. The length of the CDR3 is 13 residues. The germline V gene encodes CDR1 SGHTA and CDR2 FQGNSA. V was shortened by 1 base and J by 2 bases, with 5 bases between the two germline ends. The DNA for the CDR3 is TGTGCCAGCAGCTTAGGGCCAAACTATGGCTACACCTTC. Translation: CASSLGPNYGYTF.

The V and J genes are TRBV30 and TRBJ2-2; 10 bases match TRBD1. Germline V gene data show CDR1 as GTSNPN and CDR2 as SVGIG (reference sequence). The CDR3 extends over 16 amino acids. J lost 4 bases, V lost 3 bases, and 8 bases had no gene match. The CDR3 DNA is TGTGCCTGGAGACCCCCCGGGACAGGGGTCACCGGGGAGCTGTTTTTT. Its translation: CAWRPPGTGVTGELFF.

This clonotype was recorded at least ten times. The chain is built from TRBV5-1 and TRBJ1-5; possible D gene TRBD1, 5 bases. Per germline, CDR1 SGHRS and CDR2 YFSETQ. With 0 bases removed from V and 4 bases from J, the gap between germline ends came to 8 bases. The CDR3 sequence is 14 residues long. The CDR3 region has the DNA TGCGCCAGCAGCTTGGGGGACGGGAATCAGCCCCAGCATTTT. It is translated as CASSLGDGNQPQHF.

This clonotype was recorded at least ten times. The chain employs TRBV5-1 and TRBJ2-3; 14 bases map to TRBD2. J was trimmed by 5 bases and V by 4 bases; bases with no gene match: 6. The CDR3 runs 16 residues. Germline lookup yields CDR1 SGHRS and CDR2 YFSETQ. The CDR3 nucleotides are TGCGCCAGCAGCGGACTAGCGGGAGGCCCTGGAGATACGCAGTATTTT. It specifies CASSGLAGGPGDTQYF.

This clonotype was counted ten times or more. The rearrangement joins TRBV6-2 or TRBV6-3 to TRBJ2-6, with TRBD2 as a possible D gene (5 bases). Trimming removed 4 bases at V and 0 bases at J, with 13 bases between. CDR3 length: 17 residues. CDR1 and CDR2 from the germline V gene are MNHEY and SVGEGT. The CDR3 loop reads CASSSPLGLSGANVLTF. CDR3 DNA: TGTGCCAGCAGTTCCCCACTAGGCCTCTCTGGGGCCAACGTCCTGACTTTC.

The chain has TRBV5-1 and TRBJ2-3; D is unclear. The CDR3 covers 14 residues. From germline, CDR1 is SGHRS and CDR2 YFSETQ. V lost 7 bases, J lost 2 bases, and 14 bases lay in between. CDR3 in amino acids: CASFEVGITDTQYF. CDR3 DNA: TGCGCCAGCTTCGAGGTAGGGATCACAGATACGCAGTATTTT.

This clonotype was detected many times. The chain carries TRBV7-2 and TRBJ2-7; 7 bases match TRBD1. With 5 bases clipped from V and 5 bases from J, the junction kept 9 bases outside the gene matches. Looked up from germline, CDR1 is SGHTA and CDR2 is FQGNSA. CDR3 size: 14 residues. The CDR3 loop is CASSTRQGMNEQYF. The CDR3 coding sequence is TGTGCCAGCAGCACGCGACAGGGAATGAACGAGCAGTACTTC.